Many counts were recorded for the clone carrying this T cell receptor beta chain. Its antigen is undetermined. A much larger clonotype is one base distant, so this may be a read error. Authors of the study amplified TCR beta CDR3 regions from RNA transcripts. When the TCR CDR3 underwent first-round RT-PCR, the HTBI primer set was used. TCRdb ran MiXCR on the multiplex PCR reads and lists one entry per CDR3 protein. The sample shows about 58,000 distinct CDR3 sequences, approximately 50% of them seen only once. An approximately 10 ml volume of fresh peripheral blood provided the PBMCs. The germline gives CDR1 DFQATT, CDR2 SNEGSKA (reference sequence). The CDR3 contains 9 residues. The source of the sample is a study of T cells in Graves' hyperthyroidism and ophthalmopathy. About the research overall: Prior to any treatment, at the point of initial diagnosis, peripheral blood was collected.

Study-wide results and caveats: Within blood appeared most thyroid clonotypes that had expanded above 0.001. Through a model of 13 V-J features, ophthalmopathy was separated from stable hyperthyroidism.

V is TRBV20-1 and J is TRBJ2-1; unclear D gene. Sequences were obtained from blood. This receptor was taken from a woman in her 30s with Graves' ophthalmopathy. The CDR3 spells CGARYGQFF. The CDR3 bases are TGCGGTGCTAGATACGGGCAGTTCTTC.